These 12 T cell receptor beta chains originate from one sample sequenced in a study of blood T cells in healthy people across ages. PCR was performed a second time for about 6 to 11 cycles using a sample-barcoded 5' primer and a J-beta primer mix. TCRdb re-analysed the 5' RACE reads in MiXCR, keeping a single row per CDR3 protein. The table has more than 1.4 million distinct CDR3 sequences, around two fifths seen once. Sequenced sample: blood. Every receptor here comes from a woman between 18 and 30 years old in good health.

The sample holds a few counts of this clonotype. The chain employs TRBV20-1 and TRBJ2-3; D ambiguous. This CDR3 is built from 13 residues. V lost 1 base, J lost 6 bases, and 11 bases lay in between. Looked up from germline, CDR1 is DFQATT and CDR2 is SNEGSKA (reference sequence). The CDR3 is CSARVVALDTQYF. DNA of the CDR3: TGCAGTGCTAGAGTGGTGGCGCTCGATACGCAGTATTTT.

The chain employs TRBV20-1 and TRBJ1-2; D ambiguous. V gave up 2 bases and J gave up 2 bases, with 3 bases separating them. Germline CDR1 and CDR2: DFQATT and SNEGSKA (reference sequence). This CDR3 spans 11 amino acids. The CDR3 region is CSARQNYGYTF. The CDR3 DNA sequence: TGCAGTGCTAGACAGAACTATGGCTACACCTTC.

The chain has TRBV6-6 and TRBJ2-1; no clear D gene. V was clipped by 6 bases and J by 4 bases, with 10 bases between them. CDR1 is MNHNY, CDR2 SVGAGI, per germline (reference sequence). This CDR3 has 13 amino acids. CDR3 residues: CASRPGPYNEQFF. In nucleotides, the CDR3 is TGTGCCAGCAGGCCCGGCCCTTACAATGAGCAGTTCTTC.

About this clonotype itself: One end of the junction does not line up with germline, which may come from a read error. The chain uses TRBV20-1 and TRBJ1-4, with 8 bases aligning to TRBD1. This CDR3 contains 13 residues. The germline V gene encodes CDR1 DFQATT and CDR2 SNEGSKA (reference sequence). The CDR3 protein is CSAPDRAWEILFF. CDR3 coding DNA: TGCAGTGCTCCGGACAGGGCCTGGGAAATACTGTTTTTT.

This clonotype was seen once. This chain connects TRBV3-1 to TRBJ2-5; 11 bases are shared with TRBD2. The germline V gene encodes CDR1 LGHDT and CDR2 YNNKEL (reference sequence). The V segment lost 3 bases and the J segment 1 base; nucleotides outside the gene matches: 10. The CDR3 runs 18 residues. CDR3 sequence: CASSHWASGRRGQETQYF. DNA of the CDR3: TGTGCCAGCAGCCATTGGGCTAGCGGGAGGCGAGGCCAAGAGACCCAGTACTTC.

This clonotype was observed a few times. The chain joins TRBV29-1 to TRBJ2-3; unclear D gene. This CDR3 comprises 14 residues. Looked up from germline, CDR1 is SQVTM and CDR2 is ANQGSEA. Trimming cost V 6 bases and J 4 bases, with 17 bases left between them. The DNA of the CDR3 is TGCAGCGTGGACCGTCGGCAATCGCCAGATACGCAGTATTTT. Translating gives CSVDRRQSPDTQYF.

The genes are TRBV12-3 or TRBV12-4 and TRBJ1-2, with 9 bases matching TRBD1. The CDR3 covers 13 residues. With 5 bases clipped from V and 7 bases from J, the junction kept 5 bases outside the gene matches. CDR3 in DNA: TGTGCCAGCAGTGTGAACAGGGGGCTTGGCTACACCTTC. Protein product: CASSVNRGLGYTF.

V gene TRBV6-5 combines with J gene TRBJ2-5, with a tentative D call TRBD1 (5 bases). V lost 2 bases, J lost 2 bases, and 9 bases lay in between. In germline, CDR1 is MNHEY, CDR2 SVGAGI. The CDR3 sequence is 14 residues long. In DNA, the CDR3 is TGTGCCAGCAGTTACGACAGTTATCAAGAGACCCAGTACTTC. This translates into CASSYDSYQETQYF.

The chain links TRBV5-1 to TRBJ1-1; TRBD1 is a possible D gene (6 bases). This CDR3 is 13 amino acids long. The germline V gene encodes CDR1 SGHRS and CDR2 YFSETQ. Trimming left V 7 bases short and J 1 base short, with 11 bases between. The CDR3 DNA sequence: TGCGCCAGCGCGGGACAAACGAACACTGAAGCTTTCTTT. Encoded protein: CASAGQTNTEAFF. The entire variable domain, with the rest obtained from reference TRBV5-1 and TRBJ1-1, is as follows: KAGVTQTPRYLIKTRGQQVTLSCSPISGHRSVSWYQQTPGQGLQFLFEYFSETQRNKGNFPGRFSGRQFSNSRSEMNVSTLELGDSALYLCASAGQTNTEAFFGQGTRLTVV.

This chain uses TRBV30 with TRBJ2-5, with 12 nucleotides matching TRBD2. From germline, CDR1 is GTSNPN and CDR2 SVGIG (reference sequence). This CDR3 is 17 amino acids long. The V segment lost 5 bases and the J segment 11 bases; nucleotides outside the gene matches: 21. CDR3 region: CAWAKRLAGGPHNEQYF. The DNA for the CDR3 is TGTGCCTGGGCTAAACGGCTAGCGGGAGGGCCCCACAATGAGCAGTACTTC.

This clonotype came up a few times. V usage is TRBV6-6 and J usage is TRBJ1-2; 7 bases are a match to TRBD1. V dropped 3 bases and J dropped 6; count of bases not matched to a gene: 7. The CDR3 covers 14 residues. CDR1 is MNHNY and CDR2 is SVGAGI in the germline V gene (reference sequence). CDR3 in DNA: TGTGCCAGCAGTTATCCAACAGGGGAGGATGGCTACACCTTC. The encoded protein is CASSYPTGEDGYTF.

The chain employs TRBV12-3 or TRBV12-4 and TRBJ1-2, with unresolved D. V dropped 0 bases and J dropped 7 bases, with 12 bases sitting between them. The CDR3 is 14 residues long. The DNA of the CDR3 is TGTGCCAGCAGTTTAGCCGGCCAGGCCCCTGGCTACACCTTC. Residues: CASSLAGQAPGYTF.